This T cell receptor beta chain was retrieved from a study of OX40 agonist ivuxolimab in advanced cancers. CDR1 is SGHDT, CDR2 YYEEEE, per germline. V gave up 2 bases and J gave up 4 bases, with 15 bases separating them. The length of the CDR3 is 15 residues. Method: immunoSEQ multiplex PCR; TCRdb's copy keeps in-frame clones and lacks some. Among some 80,000 clones listed, 75% to 90% were seen once. The source was CD4+ or CD8+ T cells sorted from blood, collected in a trial of the OX40 agonist ivuxolimab. The chain links TRBV5-6 to TRBJ2-5, with TRBD1 as a possible D gene (6 bases). The TCR originated in an adult with an advanced solid tumor such as melanoma, head and neck, liver or kidney cancer. The CDR3 region is CASSLRTLGGETQYF. In DNA form, the CDR3 reads TGTGCCAGCAGCTTAAGGACCTTAGGGGGAGAGACCCAGTACTTC.